Sequencing of this T cell receptor beta chain was carried out in a study of beta chain features in type 1 diabetes. On this clone itself: Antigen unknown.

Study-wide findings and caveats: Unsettled here was the matter of whether HLA type influences TCRB rearrangement.

CDR1 and CDR2 from the germline V gene are SEHNR and FQNEAQ (reference sequence). There are 15 residues in the CDR3. V shed 10 bases and J 2 bases; nucleotides not matched to a gene: 12. Expressed TCRB transcripts got sequenced, as all isolated RNA was reverse transcribed. TCRdb keeps only in-frame clones here, not all; method: immunoSEQ multiplex PCR. The sample has fewer than 900,000 clones, about a sixth seen once; the top ten hold around 0.02%. This chain uses TRBV7-9 with TRBJ2-3; TRBD2 matches 7 bases. The sample consisted of naive CD4+ T cells from blood. The clonotype originates from a woman aged 18-29 years in good health. The CDR3 loop is CATTDGLADTDTQYF. CDR3 nucleotides: TGTGCCACTACGGACGGGCTAGCGGACACAGATACGCAGTATTTT.